Listed below are T cell receptor beta chains from one sample, sequenced in a study of T-cell memory formation after mild COVID-19. Via MiXCR, TCRdb re-called the 5' RACE reads, giving one row per CDR3 protein. The data hold about 350,000 distinct CDR3 sequences, with roughly an eighth observed a single time. Input material: PBMCs or a T cell subset sorted from them (not recorded which). The receptors originated from a man aged 18-30 years who had mild COVID-19 (a few samples of this study predate the infection). Cell type and time point are not known. Each CDR3 is given without its conserved first and last residue. Size tells how often a clone was seen (once, few, many) or the class of an expanded clone, and some rows leave it out.

cdr3_length	j_call	v_call	clone_size	cdr3_aa
13	TRBJ1-1	TRBV5-1	few	ASSLFGVRETEAF
14	TRBJ1-6	TRBV12-3/TRBV12-4	.	ASSLGGMTYNSPLH
12	TRBJ2-1	TRBV7-7	few	ASSHGTSGNEQF
15	TRBJ2-2	TRBV7-2	many	ASSLRPTGAHTGELF
11	TRBJ2-7	TRBV4-1	few	ASSHYSNYEQY
12	TRBJ1-6	TRBV20-1	few	SASPAPKASPLH
13	TRBJ2-1	TRBV19	.	ASTTPGQGRDEQF
12	TRBJ1-4	TRBV5-1	few	ASRFQGGNEKLF
14	TRBJ2-1	TRBV7-9	few	ASPRGAGYGGNEQF
11	TRBJ2-7	TRBV9	few	ASSAPLATEQY
12	TRBJ2-5	TRBV5-5	few	ASSLVMAWGTQY
13	TRBJ2-3	TRBV5-1	many	ASSEGLAGTDTQY
10	TRBJ2-4	TRBV6-5	.	ATRARANIQY
13	TRBJ2-1	TRBV18	few	ASSLTTGGTNEQF
11	TRBJ2-7	TRBV29-1	.	SVSTGGMNEQY
14	TRBJ1-2	TRBV3-1	.	ASSQDRRGGDYGYT
12	TRBJ2-2	TRBV4-3	few	ASSQARVVGELF
13	TRBJ2-5	TRBV7-8	few	ASSLGSLGRETQY
13	TRBJ2-7	TRBV10-3	few	AIRNPLDSTYEQY
13	TRBJ1-1	TRBV2	.	ASSDPTGGRTEAF
15	TRBJ2-5	TRBV9	many	ASSVAPLAGRQETQY
11	TRBJ1-2	TRBV29-1	few	SVEDQKGLSYT
12	TRBJ2-5	TRBV5-1	.	ASSDGGLQETQY
12	TRBJ2-1	TRBV24-1	.	ATSEAGARVEQF
14	TRBJ2-1	TRBV4-1	many	ASTQGGTGRYNEQF
14	TRBJ2-3	TRBV20-1	few	SARGFLANSSDTQY
11	TRBJ1-1	TRBV7-9	.	ASRRGAAPEAF
13	TRBJ2-1	TRBV6-1	few	ASSEIASSYNEQF
9	TRBJ1-1	TRBV12-3/TRBV12-4	few	ASGTYTEAF
14	TRBJ2-2	TRBV5-4	.	ASSLGSGGNTGELF
15	TRBJ2-6	TRBV19	few	ASTSQRGNSGANVLT
13	TRBJ1-5	TRBV7-2	few	ASSQTYGPNQPQH
10	TRBJ2-5	TRBV5-1	many	ASSFSGETQY
14	TRBJ2-1	TRBV7-2	.	ASSPAGTSGGRWQF
12	TRBJ1-2	TRBV25-1	.	ASSNTGGGYGYT
13	TRBJ2-5	TRBV7-9	few	ASSLGEWRQETQY
14	TRBJ2-3	TRBV5-1	.	ASSLGGDLFTDTQY
11	TRBJ2-1	TRBV20-1	few	SAWGLADNEQF
13	TRBJ2-1	TRBV7-2	.	ASSSLAGGWNEQF
13	TRBJ2-7	TRBV5-1	.	ASSLKGTGNNEQY
13	TRBJ1-2	TRBV12-3/TRBV12-4	.	ASTTSRRASYGYT
12	TRBJ2-3	TRBV27	few	ASTWGGGTDTQY
14	TRBJ1-2	TRBV20-1	.	SARPRDTRQDNGYT
6	TRBJ1-6	TRBV20-1	.	RTGTGD
14	TRBJ2-6	TRBV2	.	AVFGSGLYGANVLT